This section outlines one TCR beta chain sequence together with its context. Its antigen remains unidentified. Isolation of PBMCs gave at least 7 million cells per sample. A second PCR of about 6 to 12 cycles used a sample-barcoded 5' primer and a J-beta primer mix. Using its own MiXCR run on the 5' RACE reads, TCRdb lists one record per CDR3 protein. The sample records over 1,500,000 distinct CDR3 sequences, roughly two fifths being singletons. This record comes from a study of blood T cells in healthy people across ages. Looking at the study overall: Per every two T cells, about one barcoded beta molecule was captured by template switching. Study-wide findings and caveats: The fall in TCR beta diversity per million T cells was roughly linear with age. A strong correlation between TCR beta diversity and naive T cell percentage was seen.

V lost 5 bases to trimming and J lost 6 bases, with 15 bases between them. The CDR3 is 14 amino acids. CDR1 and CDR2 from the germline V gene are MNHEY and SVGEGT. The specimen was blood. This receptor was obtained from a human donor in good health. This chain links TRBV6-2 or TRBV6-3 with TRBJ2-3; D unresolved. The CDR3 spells CASSPDIPGDTQYF. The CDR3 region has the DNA TGTGCCAGCAGTCCTGACATCCCTGGGGATACGCAGTATTTT.